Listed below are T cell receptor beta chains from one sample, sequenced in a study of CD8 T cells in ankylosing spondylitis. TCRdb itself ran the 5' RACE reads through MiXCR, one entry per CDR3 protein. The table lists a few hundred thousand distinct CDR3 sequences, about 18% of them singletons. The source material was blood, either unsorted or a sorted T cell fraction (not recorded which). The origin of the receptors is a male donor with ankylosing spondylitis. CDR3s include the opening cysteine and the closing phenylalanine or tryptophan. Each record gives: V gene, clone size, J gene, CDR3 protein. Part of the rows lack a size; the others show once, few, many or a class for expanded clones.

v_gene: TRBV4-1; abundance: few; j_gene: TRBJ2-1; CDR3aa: CASSQASSYNEQFF
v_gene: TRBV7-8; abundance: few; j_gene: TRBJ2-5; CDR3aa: CASSIWDRDNQETQYF
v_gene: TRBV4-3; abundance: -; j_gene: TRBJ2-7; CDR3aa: CASSLKGVGSEQYF
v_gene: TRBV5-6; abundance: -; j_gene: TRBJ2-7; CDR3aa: CASSFGTVFNGQYF
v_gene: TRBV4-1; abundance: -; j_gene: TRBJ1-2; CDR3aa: CASSQEILRSVYGYTF
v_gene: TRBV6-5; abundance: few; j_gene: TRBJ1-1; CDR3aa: CASTGQFEAFF
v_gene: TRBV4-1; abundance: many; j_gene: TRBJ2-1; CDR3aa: CASSQEPFNEQFF
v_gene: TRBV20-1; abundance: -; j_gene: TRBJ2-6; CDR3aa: CSAEGLAVPSGANVLTF
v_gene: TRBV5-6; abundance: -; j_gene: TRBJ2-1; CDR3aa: CASGAGLNDEQFF
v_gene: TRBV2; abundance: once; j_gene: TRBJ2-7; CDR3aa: CAIIRDSLQVNEQYF
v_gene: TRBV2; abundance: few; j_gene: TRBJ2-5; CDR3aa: CASGGTSSQETQYF
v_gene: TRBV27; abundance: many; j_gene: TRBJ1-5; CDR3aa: CASSSGQGRFRNQPQHF
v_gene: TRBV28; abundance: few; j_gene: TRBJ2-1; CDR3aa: CASSGQGVAGGTYNEQFF
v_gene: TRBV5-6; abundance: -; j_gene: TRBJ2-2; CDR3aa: CASSLGSGGTGELFF
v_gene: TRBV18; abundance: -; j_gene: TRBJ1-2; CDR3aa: CASSPPGGYGYTF
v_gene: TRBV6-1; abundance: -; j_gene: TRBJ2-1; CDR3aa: CASSEGAAPYNEQFF
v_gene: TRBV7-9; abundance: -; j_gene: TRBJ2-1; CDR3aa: CASSSGTSLNEQFF
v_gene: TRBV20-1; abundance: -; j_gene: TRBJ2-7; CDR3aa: CSAAAAGGSYSYEQYF
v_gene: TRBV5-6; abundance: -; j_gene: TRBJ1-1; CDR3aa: CASSSYTDEAFF
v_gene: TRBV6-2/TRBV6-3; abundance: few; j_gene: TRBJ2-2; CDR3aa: CASSYSTGTGELFF
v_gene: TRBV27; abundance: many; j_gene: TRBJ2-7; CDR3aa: CASSASGTEQYF
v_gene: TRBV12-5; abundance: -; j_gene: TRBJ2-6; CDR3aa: CASGLMTGGPSGANVLTF
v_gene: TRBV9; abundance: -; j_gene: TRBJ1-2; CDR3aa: CASSDNPETEYGYTF
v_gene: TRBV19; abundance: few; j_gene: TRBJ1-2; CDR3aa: CASSIIGSPFNYGYTF
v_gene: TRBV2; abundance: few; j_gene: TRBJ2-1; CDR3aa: CASSTPLGVGEQFF
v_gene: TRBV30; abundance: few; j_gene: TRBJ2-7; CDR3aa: CAWSSGSSYEQYF
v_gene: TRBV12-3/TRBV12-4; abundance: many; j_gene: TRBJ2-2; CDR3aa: CASSSQGGELFF
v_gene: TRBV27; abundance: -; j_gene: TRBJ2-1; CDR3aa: CASSLWGTSLNEQFF
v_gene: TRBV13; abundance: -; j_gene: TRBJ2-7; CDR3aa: CASSPGPTDLREQYF
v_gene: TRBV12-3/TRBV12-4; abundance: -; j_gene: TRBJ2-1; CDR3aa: CASTLLASEQFF
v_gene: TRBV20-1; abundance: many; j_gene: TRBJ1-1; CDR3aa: CSARNRKNTEAFF
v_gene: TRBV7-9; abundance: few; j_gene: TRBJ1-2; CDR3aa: CASSPSPYTF
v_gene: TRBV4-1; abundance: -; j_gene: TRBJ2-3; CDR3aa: CASSQVTSGFDTQYF
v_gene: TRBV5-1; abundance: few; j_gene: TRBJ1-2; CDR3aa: CASATGVNGDGYTF
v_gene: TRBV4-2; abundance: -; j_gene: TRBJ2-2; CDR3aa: CASSPLASTGELFF
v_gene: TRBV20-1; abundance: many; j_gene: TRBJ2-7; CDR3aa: CSARGVNSYEQYF